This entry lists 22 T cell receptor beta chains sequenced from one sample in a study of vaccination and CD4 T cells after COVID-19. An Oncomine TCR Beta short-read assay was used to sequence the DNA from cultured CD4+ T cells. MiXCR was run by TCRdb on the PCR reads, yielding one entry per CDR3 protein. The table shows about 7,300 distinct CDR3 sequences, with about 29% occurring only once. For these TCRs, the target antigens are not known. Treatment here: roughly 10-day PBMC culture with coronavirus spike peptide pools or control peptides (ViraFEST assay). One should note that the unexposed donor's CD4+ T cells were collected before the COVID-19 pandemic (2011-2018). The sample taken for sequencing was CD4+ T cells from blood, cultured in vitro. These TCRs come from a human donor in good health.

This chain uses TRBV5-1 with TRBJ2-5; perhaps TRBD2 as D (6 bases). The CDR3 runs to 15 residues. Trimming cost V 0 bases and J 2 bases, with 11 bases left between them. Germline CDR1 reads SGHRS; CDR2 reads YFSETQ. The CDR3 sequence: CASSLVGGTQETQYF. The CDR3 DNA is TGCGCCAGCAGCTTGGTGGGGGGTACACAAGAGACCCAGTACTTC.

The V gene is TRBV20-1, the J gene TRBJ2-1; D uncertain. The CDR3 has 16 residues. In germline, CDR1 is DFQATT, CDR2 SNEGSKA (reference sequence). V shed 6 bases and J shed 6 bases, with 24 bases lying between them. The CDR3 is CSANVASMIRGNEQFF. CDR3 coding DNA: TGCAGTGCCAACGTAGCTTCTATGATTCGAGGCAATGAGCAGTTCTTC.

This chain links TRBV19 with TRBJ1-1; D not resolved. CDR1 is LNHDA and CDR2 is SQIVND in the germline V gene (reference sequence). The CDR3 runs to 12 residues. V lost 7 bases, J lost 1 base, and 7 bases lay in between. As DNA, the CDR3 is TGTGCCAGTATCGGCGGGAACACTGAAGCTTTCTTT. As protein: CASIGGNTEAFF. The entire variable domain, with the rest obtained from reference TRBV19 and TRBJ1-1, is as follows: DGGITQSPKYLFRKEGQNVTLSCEQNLNHDAMYWYRQDPGQGLRLIYYSQIVNDFQKGDIAEGYSVSREKKESFPLTVTSAQKNPTAFYLCASIGGNTEAFFGQGTRLTVV.

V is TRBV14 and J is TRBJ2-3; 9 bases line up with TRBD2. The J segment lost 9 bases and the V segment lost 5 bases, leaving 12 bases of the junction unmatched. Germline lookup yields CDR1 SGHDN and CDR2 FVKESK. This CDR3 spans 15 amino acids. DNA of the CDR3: TGTGCCAGCAGCAGTTCTAGCGGGGCCACATGGACGCAGTATTTT. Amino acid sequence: CASSSSSGATWTQYF.

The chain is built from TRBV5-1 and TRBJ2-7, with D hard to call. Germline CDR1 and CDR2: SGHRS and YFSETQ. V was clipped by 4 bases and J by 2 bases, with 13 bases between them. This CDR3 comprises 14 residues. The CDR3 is CASSDDQSTYEQYF. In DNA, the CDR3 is TGCGCCAGCAGCGACGACCAATCGACCTACGAGCAGTACTTC.

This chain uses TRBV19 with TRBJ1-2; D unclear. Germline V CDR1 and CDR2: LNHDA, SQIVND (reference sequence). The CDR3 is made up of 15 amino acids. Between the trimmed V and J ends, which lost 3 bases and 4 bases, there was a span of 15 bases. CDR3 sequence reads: CASSIGRKIPYGYTF. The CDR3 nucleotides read TGTGCCAGTAGTATCGGGCGAAAAATACCCTATGGCTACACCTTC.

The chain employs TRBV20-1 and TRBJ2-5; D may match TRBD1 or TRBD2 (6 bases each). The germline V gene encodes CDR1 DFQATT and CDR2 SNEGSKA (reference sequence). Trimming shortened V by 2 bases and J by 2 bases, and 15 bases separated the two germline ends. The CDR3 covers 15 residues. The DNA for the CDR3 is TGCAGTGCTAGACGGGAACAGGGAGGACAAGAGACCCAGTACTTC. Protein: CSARREQGGQETQYF.

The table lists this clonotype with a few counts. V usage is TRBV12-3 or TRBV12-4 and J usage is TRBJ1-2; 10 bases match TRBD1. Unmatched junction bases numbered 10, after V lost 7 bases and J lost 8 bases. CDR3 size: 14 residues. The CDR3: CASIGGGQGVGYTF. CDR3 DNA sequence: TGTGCCAGCATTGGAGGAGGACAGGGGGTCGGCTACACCTTC.

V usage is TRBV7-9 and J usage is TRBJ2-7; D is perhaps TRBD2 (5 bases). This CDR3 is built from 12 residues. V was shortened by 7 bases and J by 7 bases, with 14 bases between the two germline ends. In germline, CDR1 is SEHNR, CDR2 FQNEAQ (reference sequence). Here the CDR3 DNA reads TGTGCCAGCACTATCGGTTCGGGGGAGCAGTACTTC. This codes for CASTIGSGEQYF.

The CDR3, as DNA: TGTGCCAGCAGCGCTTGGGCGGGACACAACTACGAGCAGTACTTC. This codes for CASSAWAGHNYEQYF. The chain is built from TRBV27 and TRBJ2-7, with D perhaps given as TRBD1 or TRBD2 (6 bases each). Trimming cost V 6 bases and J 3 bases, with 18 bases left between them. This CDR3 contains 15 residues. Germline CDR1 MNHEY, CDR2 SMNVEV (reference sequence).

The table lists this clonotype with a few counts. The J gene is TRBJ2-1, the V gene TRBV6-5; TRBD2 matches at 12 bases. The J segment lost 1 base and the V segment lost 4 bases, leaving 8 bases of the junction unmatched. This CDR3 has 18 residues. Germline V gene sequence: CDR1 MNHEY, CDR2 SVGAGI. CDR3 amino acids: CASSFSWTSGASYNEQFF. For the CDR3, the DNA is TGTGCCAGCAGTTTCTCCTGGACTAGCGGGGCTTCCTACAATGAGCAGTTCTTC.

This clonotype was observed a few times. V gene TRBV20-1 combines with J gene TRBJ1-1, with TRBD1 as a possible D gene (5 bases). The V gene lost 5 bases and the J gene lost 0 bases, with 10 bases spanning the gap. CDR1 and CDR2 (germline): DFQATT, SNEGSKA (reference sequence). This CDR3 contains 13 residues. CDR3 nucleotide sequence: TGCAGTGCTTGGGGACGGCTGAACACTGAAGCTTTCTTT. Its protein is CSAWGRLNTEAFF.

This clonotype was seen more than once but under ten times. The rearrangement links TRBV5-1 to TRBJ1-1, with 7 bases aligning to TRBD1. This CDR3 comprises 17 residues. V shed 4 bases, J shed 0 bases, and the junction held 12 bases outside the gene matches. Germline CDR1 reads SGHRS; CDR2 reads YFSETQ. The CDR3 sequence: CASSPGTAYLMNTEAFF. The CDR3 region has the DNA TGCGCCAGCAGCCCCGGGACAGCCTACTTAATGAACACTGAAGCTTTCTTT.

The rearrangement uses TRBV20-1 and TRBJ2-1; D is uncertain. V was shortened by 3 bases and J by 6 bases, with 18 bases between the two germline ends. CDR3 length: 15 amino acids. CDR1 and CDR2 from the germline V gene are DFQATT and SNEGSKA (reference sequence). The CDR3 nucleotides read TGCAGTGCTAGTCCCCTTTCTCAATTGACCAATGAGCAGTTCTTC. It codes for CSASPLSQLTNEQFF.

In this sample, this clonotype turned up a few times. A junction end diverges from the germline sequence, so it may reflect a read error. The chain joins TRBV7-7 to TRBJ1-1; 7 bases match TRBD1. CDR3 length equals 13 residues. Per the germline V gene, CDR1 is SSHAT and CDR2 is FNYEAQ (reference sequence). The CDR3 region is CASSRTGNTEAFF. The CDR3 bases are TGTGCTAGCAGTCGGACAGGGAACACTGAAGCTTTCTTT.

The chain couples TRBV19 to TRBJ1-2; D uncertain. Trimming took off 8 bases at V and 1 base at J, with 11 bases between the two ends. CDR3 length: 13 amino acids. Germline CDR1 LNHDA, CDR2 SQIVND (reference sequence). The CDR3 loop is CASCFGDNYGYTF. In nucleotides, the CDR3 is TGTGCCAGTTGTTTCGGGGATAACTATGGCTACACCTTC. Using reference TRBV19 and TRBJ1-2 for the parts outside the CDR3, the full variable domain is DGGITQSPKYLFRKEGQNVTLSCEQNLNHDAMYWYRQDPGQGLRLIYYSQIVNDFQKGDIAEGYSVSREKKESFPLTVTSAQKNPTAFYLCASCFGDNYGYTFGSGTRLTVV.

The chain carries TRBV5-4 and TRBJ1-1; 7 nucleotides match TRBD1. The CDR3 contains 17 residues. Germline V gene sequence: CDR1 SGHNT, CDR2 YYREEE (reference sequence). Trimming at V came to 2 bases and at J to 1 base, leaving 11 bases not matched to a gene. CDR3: CASSLQGGGLSNTEAFF. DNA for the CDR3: TGTGCCAGCAGCTTACAAGGGGGCGGGCTTTCGAACACTGAAGCTTTCTTT.

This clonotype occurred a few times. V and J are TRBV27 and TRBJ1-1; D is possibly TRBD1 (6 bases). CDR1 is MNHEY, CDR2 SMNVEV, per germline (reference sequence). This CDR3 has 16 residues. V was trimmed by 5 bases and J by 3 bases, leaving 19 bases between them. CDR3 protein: CASSPGTPTGYTEAFF. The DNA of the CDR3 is TGTGCCAGCAGTCCTGGGACACCGACTGGGTACACTGAAGCTTTCTTT.

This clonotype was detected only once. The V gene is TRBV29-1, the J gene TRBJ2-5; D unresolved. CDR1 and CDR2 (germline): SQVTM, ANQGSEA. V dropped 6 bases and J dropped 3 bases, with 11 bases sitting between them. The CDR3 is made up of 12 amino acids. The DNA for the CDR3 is TGCAGCGTGAAGCCCCTAGAAGAGACCCAGTACTTC. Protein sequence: CSVKPLEETQYF.

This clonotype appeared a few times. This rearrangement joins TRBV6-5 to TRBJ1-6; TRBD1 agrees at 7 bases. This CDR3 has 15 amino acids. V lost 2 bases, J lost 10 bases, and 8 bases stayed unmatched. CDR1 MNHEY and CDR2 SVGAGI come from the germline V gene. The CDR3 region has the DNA TGTGCCAGCAGTTACCGACAGGGAGGGAACTCACCCCTCCACTTT. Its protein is CASSYRQGGNSPLHF.

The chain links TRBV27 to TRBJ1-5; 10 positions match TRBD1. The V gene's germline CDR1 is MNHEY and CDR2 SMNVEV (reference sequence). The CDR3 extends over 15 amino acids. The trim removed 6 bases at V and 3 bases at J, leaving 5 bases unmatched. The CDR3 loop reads CASRRQGAHNQPQHF. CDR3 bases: TGTGCCAGCAGACGACAGGGGGCCCACAATCAGCCCCAGCATTTT.

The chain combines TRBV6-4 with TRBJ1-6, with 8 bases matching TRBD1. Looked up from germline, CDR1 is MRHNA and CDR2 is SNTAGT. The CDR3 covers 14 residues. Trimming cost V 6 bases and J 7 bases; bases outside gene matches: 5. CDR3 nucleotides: TGTGCCAGCAGCCGGGACAGGTCAAATTCACCCCTCCACTTT. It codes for CASSRDRSNSPLHF.